One T cell receptor beta chain is described in this entry. Clones were read by immunoSEQ multiplex PCR, and TCRdb kept only the in-frame ones, dropping some. The sample has 250,000 to 350,000 clones, 88% seen once; the top ten hold around 2%. Germline V gene data show CDR1 as SGHTA and CDR2 as FQGTGA. Trimming stripped 5 bases from V and 4 bases from J, with 17 bases between. The CDR3 covers 15 residues. Adults between about 18 and 89 years of age took part from 20 to 25 US areas. Membership in each cohort depended on participant-reported clinical history. The data belong to a study of blood T cell repertoires in COVID-19. Study overall: The samples span acute and convalescent COVID-19 from the United States, Italy and Spain. Sources were T cells, B-cell-depleted T cells, or PBMCs; the material itself was cDNA or gDNA.

The rearrangement links TRBV7-3 to TRBJ1-2, with D possibly being TRBD1 (6 bases). Sequencing was done on a sample of PBMCs or T cells enriched from blood (not recorded which). The sequence was collected from a woman aged 55 to 70 in a cohort exposed to, infected with or recovered from COVID-19 (not recorded which). CDR3: CASSPNVGGTYGYTF. CDR3 nucleotides: TGTGCCAGCAGCCCCAACGTAGGGGGTACCTATGGCTACACCTTC.